This TCR beta chain was identified in a study of T cells in localized non-small cell lung cancer. This clone was recorded only once. The V gene's germline CDR1 is SNHLY and CDR2 FYNNEI. The CDR3 extends over 12 amino acids. The J segment lost 11 bases and the V segment lost 7 bases, leaving 10 bases of the junction unmatched. Measured with immunoSEQ multiplex PCR; TCRdb has only the in-frame clones, and not every one. The sample records roughly 76,000 clones, roughly 75% being singletons. This TCR was sampled from a man between 35 and 75 years old with stage II squamous cell lung carcinoma. This chain uses TRBV2 with TRBJ1-1; TRBD1 aligns across 7 bases. The sample in question was PBMCs, obtained before any cancer treatment. CDR3 amino acids: CASTGEGAGAFF. The CDR3, as DNA: TGTGCCAGCACGGGGGAGGGGGCAGGGGCTTTCTTT.